The sequence of this T cell receptor beta chain was determined in a study of vaccination and CD4 T cells after COVID-19. Study information: Three convalescent patients provided samples that were taken at day 14 and days 161 to 241 post-vaccination. Overlapping spike peptides of SARS-CoV-2, HCoV-NL63, HCoV-OC43 and HCoV-229E were used, and cells were stimulated with them.

Germline loops: CDR1 SGHAT, CDR2 FQNNGV. V was pared by 9 bases and J by 6 bases, with 11 bases between. There are 11 residues in the CDR3. A word on this clonotype: The antigen is unknown.

Cultured CD4+ T-cell DNA underwent Oncomine TCR Beta short-read sequencing. TCRdb re-derived calls from the PCR reads in MiXCR, one entry per CDR3 protein. The table has around 25,000 distinct CDR3 sequences, roughly 29% seen once. Study conclusions and caveats: It was found that, in convalescent patients, 304 of 307 vaccine-specific clones were spike mono-reactive.

Time point described: late sampling 161 to 241 days after vaccination in a few convalescent patients. The treatment was: roughly ten-day PBMC culture with coronavirus spike peptide pools or control peptides (ViraFEST assay). Peptide pools at 10 ug/ml and IL-2 at about 10 IU/ml were added to cultures of a few million PBMCs per well. This sample comprised CD4+ T cells from blood, cultured in vitro, obtained about 7 months after SARS-CoV-2 vaccination. The sequence was obtained from a human donor who had recovered from COVID-19. The gene calls are TRBV11-2 and TRBJ1-1; no clear D gene. The chain's CDR3 is CASREGAEAFF. For the CDR3, the DNA is TGTGCCAGTAGAGAGGGCGCTGAAGCTTTCTTT.